This TCR beta chain was profiled in a study of graft-versus-host responses after intestinal transplantation. Regarding the study as a whole: Early post-transplant HvG declines tracked with peak circulating GvH clone levels. Recipient-marrow GvH clones were detected, some having first appeared in ileum or blood.

Method: immunoSEQ multiplex PCR; TCRdb's copy keeps in-frame clones and lacks some. In the table there are approximately 24,000 clones, approximately 91% of which are singletons. The trim removed 6 bases at V and 7 bases at J, leaving 12 bases unmatched. The germline V gene has CDR1 SGHRS and CDR2 YFSETQ. This CDR3 region has 15 residues. As to this clone: Its target is not known.

The TCR originated in a human patient who received an intestinal transplant, so some T cells may come from the graft donor. Specimen: PBMCs, collected almost 40 days after intestinal transplant. The V call is TRBV5-1, the J call TRBJ1-2; 10 bases line up with TRBD1. The CDR3: CASTTSVGQGSGYTF. CDR3 DNA sequence: TGCGCCAGCACGACCTCAGTGGGACAGGGGAGTGGCTACACCTTC.